This T cell receptor beta chain was captured in a study of early T cells in non-severe SARS-CoV-2 infection. Study at large: Sequencing used unsorted whole-blood bulk RNA, so chains lack pairing.

Many counts were recorded for this clonotype. Tagging with unique molecular identifiers was applied to individual cDNA molecules. TCRdb reprocessed the 5' RACE reads with MiXCR, giving one entry per CDR3 protein. The table includes 84,000 or so distinct CDR3 sequences, around 15% detected once. The CDR3 is 14 residues long. CDR1 SGHTA and CDR2 FQGNSA come from the germline V gene. Trimming took 5 bases from V and 4 from J, leaving 14 bases between them. This TCR was recovered from an adult who was a healthcare worker with PCR-confirmed SARS-CoV-2 infection or an uninfected control (not recorded which). The chain links TRBV7-2 to TRBJ2-5, with D perhaps TRBD1 or TRBD2 (7 bases each). Sequenced sample: whole blood. CDR3 nucleotides: TGTGCCAGCAGCCGGCAGGGGGGGCGAGAGACCCAGTACTTC. Protein: CASSRQGGRETQYF.